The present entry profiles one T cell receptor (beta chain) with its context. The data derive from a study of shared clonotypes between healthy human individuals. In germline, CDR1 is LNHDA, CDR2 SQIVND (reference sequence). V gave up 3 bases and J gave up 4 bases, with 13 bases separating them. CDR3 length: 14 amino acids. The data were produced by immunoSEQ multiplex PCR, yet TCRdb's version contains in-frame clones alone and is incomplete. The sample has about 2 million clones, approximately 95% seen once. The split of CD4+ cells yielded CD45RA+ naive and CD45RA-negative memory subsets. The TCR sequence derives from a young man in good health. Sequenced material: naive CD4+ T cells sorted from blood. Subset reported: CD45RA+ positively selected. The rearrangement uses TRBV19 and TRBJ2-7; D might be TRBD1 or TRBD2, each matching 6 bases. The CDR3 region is CASSMGGGGYEQYF. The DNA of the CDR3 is TGTGCCAGTAGTATGGGTGGAGGGGGTTACGAGCAGTACTTC.